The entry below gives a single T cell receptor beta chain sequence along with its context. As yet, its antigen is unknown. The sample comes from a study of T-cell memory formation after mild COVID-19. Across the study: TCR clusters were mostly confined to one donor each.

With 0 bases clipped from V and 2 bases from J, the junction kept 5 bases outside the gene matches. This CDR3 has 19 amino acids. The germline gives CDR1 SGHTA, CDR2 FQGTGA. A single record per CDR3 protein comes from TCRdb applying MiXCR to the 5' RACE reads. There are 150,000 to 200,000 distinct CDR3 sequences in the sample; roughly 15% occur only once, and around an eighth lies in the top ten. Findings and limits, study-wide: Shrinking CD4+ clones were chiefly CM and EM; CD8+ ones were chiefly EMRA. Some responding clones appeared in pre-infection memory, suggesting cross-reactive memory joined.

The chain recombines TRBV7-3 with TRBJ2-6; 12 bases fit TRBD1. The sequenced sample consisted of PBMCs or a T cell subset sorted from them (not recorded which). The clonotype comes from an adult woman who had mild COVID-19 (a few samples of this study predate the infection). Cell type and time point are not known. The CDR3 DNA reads TGTGCCAGCAGCTTAACAGGGACAGGGGGCGCCCCTGGGGCCAACGTCCTGACTTTC. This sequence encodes CASSLTGTGGAPGANVLTF. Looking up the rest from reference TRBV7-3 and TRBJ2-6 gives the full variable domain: GAGVSQTPSNKVTEKGKYVELRCDPISGHTALYWYRQSLGQGPEFLIYFQGTGAADDSGLPNDRFFAVRPEGSVSTLKIQRTERGDSAVYLCASSLTGTGGAPGANVLTFGAGSRLTVL.